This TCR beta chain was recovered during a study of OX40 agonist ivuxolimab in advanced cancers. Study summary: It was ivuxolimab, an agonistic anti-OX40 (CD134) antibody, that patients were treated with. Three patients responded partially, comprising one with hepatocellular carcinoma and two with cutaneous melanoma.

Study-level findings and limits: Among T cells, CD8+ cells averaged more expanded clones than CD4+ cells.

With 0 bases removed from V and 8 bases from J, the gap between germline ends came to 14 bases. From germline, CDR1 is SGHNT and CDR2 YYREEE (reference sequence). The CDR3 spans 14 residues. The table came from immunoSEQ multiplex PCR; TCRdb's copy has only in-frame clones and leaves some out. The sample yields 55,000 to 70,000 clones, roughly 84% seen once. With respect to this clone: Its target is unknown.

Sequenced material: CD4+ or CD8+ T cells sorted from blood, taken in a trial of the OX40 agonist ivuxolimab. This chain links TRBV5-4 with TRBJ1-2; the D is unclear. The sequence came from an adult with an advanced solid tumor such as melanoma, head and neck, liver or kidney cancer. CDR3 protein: CASSLGLLRSGYTF. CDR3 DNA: TGTGCCAGCAGCTTGGGCCTTCTGAGGAGCGGCTACACCTTC. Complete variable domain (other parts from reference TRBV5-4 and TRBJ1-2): ETGVTQSPTHLIKTRGQQVTLRCSSQSGHNTVSWYQQALGQGPQFIFQYYREEENGRGNFPPRFSGLQFPNYSSELNVNALELDDSALYLCASSLGLLRSGYTFGSGTRLTVV.